The 21 T cell receptor beta chains given below trace back to one sample, sequenced in a study of siplizumab effects on memory and regulatory T cells. The table came from immunoSEQ multiplex PCR; TCRdb's copy has only in-frame clones and leaves some out. The sample contains around 83,000 clones, 90% of which appear only once. Sequencing input: CD4+ T cells sorted from blood. The receptors here all came from a human donor in good health.

The table lists this clone with a count of one. The rearrangement joins TRBV10-1 to TRBJ1-2; D is possibly TRBD1 (5 bases). CDR1 is WNHNN and CDR2 is SYGVQD in the germline V gene (reference sequence). This CDR3 is 13 amino acids long. Between the trimmed V and J ends, which lost 3 bases and 5 bases, there was a span of 10 bases. The CDR3 nucleotides read TGCGCCAGCAGTGAAACAGGTTTTTATGGCTACACCTTC. This gives the protein CASSETGFYGYTF.

V is TRBV7-2 and J is TRBJ2-6, with unresolved D. The CDR3 sequence is 15 residues long. Trimming shortened V by 1 base and J by 5 bases, and 9 bases separated the two germline ends. Germline assignment: CDR1 SGHTA and CDR2 FQGNSA. CDR3 sequence: CASSLVESRANVLTF. In nucleotides, the CDR3 is TGTGCCAGCAGCTTAGTTGAATCTAGGGCCAACGTCCTGACTTTC.

The gene calls are TRBV5-1 and TRBJ2-2; 8 positions agree with TRBD1. The CDR3 length is 16 residues. V trimming: 5 bases; J trimming: 3 bases; junction bases outside the gene matches: 9. In germline, CDR1 is SGHRS, CDR2 YFSETQ. The CDR3 here is CASRLRTGSDTGELFF. The CDR3 DNA reads as TGCGCCAGCAGACTGAGGACAGGGAGCGACACCGGGGAGCTGTTTTTT. Drawing the rest from reference TRBV5-1 and TRBJ2-2, the complete variable domain is KAGVTQTPRYLIKTRGQQVTLSCSPISGHRSVSWYQQTPGQGLQFLFEYFSETQRNKGNFPGRFSGRQFSNSRSEMNVSTLELGDSALYLCASRLRTGSDTGELFFGEGSRLTVL.

The chain combines TRBV2 with TRBJ2-1; 8 bases align to TRBD2. There are 15 residues in the CDR3. The V and J ends lost 8 bases and 4 bases, in that order; junction bases with no gene match: 10. CDR1 and CDR2 (germline): SNHLY, FYNNEI. The CDR3 loop reads CASLVSGSGYNEQFF. The CDR3 nucleotides read TGTGCCAGCCTAGTCAGCGGGAGTGGATACAATGAGCAGTTCTTC.

V and J are TRBV11-3 and TRBJ2-1; 10 positions match TRBD2. The CDR3 extends over 15 amino acids. V shed 5 bases, J shed 10 bases, and the junction held 11 bases outside the gene matches. Germline V gene sequence: CDR1 SGHNT, CDR2 YENEEA. The CDR3 region has the DNA TGTGCCAGCAGCAAATTGGGAAGCGGGAGGGGGGAGCAGTTCTTC. Translated: CASSKLGSGRGEQFF. Full variable domain (rest looked up from reference TRBV11-3 and TRBJ2-1): EAGVVQSPRYKIIEKKQPVAFWCNPISGHNTLYWYLQNLGQGPELLIRYENEEAVDDSQLPKDRFSAERLKGVDSTLKIQPAELGDSAVYLCASSKLGSGRGEQFFGPGTRLTVL.

This sequence joins TRBV4-1 and TRBJ2-3, with D perhaps TRBD1 (5 bases). The V and J ends lost 0 bases and 10 bases respectively, with 20 bases between them. Germline lookup yields CDR1 MGHRA and CDR2 YSYEKL. The CDR3 totals 16 residues. The CDR3 reads CASSQEGNLYRGPQYF. The CDR3 region has the DNA TGCGCCAGCAGCCAAGAGGGTAATCTTTATAGGGGTCCGCAGTATTTT.

CDR3 sequence reads: CASSLRGGGSPTDTQYF. The CDR3 region has the DNA TGTGCCAGCAGCTTAAGGGGGGGCGGATCCCCCACAGATACGCAGTATTTT. The chain carries TRBV7-9 and TRBJ2-3, with a possible D match to TRBD2 (7 bases). Germline V gene data show CDR1 as SEHNR and CDR2 as FQNEAQ (reference sequence). This CDR3 region has 17 residues. V dropped 2 bases and J dropped 2 bases, with 17 bases sitting between them.

The J gene is TRBJ1-2, the V gene TRBV27; no definite D call. CDR3 size: 12 residues. Germline lookup yields CDR1 MNHEY and CDR2 SMNVEV (reference sequence). V was clipped by 4 bases and J by 8 bases, with 11 bases between them. The CDR3 DNA sequence: TGTGCCAGCAGTTCCCCCGTGGGCGGCTACACCTTC. Translated: CASSSPVGGYTF.

CDR3 nucleotide sequence: TGTGCCGGCCAAAAAAGCGGGAGTAATAATGAGCAGTTCTTC. This gives the protein CAGQKSGSNNEQFF. The chain couples TRBV7-9 to TRBJ2-1, with 8 bases that match TRBD2. Germline V CDR1 and CDR2: SEHNR, FQNEAQ (reference sequence). V shed 11 bases and J 7 bases; nucleotides not matched to a gene: 13. This CDR3 has 14 amino acids.

Only one count was recorded for this clone. The rearrangement joins TRBV6-1 to TRBJ1-3, with D possibly TRBD1 on 5 matching bases. The CDR3 consists of 15 residues. CDR1 and CDR2 (germline): MNHNS, SASEGT. Trimming stripped 4 bases from V and 1 base from J, with 11 bases between. CDR3: CASSGGTVSGNTIYF. CDR3 in DNA: TGTGCCAGCAGTGGAGGGACCGTGTCTGGAAACACCATATATTTT.

This chain uses TRBV5-6 with TRBJ2-1, with D perhaps being TRBD1 or TRBD2 (5 bases each). The CDR3 spans 15 residues. Trimming shortened V by 4 bases and J by 2 bases, and 13 bases separated the two germline ends. CDR1 is SGHDT and CDR2 is YYEEEE in the germline V gene. The CDR3 spells CASSTGGGTYNEQFF. CDR3 nucleotides: TGTGCCAGCAGCACAGGAGGAGGTACCTACAATGAGCAGTTCTTC.

The rearrangement links TRBV19 to TRBJ2-7, with D perhaps TRBD2 (6 bases). There are 13 residues in the CDR3. In germline, CDR1 is LNHDA, CDR2 SQIVND (reference sequence). Trimming left V 3 bases short and J 4 bases short, with 10 bases between. This CDR3 reads CASSISGVYEQYF. CDR3 DNA: TGTGCCAGTAGTATCTCGGGGGTTTACGAGCAGTACTTC.

The chain links TRBV9 to TRBJ1-5; D call uncertain. V lost 2 bases to trimming and J lost 6 bases, with 9 bases between them. Looked up from germline, CDR1 is SGDLS and CDR2 is YYNGEE. The CDR3 is made up of 13 amino acids. The CDR3, as DNA: TGTGCCAGCAGCGTGGGAGCGAGTCAGCCCCAGCATTTT. It specifies CASSVGASQPQHF. Supplemented by reference TRBV9 and TRBJ1-5, the full variable domain reads DSGVTQTPKHLITATGQRVTLRCSPRSGDLSVYWYQQSLDQGLQFLIQYYNGEERAKGNILERFSAQQFPDLHSELNLSSLELGDSALYFCASSVGASQPQHFGDGTRLSIL.

The rearrangement links TRBV19 to TRBJ2-1, with TRBD1 as a possible D gene (7 bases). CDR3 length: 13 residues. CDR1 LNHDA and CDR2 SQIVND come from the germline V gene (reference sequence). V shed 10 bases and J shed 2 bases, with 12 bases lying between them. The CDR3 is CATAGQTYNEQFF. CDR3 DNA: TGTGCCACCGCGGGACAGACCTACAATGAGCAGTTCTTC.

There are a few counts of this clone. CDR3 sequence: CASSPTGDTEAFF. The CDR3 nucleotides are TGTGCCAGTAGTCCGACAGGCGACACTGAAGCTTTCTTT. The chain has TRBV19 and TRBJ1-1; weak D call: TRBD1 (6 bases). CDR1 and CDR2 from the germline V gene are LNHDA and SQIVND (reference sequence). V lost 5 bases and J 3 bases, leaving 10 bases between the germline ends. The CDR3 contains 13 residues. Based on the CDR3 plus reference TRBV19 and TRBJ1-1, the full variable domain is DGGITQSPKYLFRKEGQNVTLSCEQNLNHDAMYWYRQDPGQGLRLIYYSQIVNDFQKGDIAEGYSVSREKKESFPLTVTSAQKNPTAFYLCASSPTGDTEAFFGQGTRLTVV.

The chain combines TRBV10-3 with TRBJ2-7; D tentatively reads TRBD1 or TRBD2 (5 bases each). The CDR3 sequence is 17 residues long. The germline gives CDR1 ENHRY, CDR2 SYGVKD. V gave up 0 bases and J gave up 6 bases, with 21 bases separating them. This chain's CDR3 is CAISESHLELGVAEQYF. The CDR3 nucleotides are TGTGCCATCAGTGAGTCCCACTTGGAGTTGGGGGTGGCCGAGCAGTACTTC.

The chain uses TRBV7-2 and TRBJ1-1; tentatively, D is TRBD1 (5 bases). The germline V and J ends were trimmed by 6 bases and 4 bases, with 12 bases remaining between them. Germline V CDR1 and CDR2: SGHTA, FQGNSA. The length of the CDR3 is 13 residues. CDR3 in DNA: TGTGCCAGCAGTCCTGCAGGGCGCACTGAAGCTTTCTTT. Protein sequence: CASSPAGRTEAFF. Supplemented by reference TRBV7-2 and TRBJ1-1, the full variable domain reads GAGVSQSPSNKVTEKGKDVELRCDPISGHTALYWYRQSLGQGLEFLIYFQGNSAPDKSGLPSDRFSAERTGGSVSTLTIQRTQQEDSAVYLCASSPAGRTEAFFGQGTRLTVV.

The rearrangement links TRBV7-9 to TRBJ1-1, with TRBD1 matching over 9 bases. The CDR3 totals 14 residues. Germline lookup yields CDR1 SEHNR and CDR2 FQNEAQ (reference sequence). Unmatched junction bases numbered 5, after V lost 5 bases and J lost 4 bases. The CDR3 sequence is CASSQRTGATEAFF. The CDR3 nucleotides read TGTGCCAGCAGCCAACGGACAGGGGCCACTGAAGCTTTCTTT.

The rearrangement links TRBV7-2 to TRBJ2-7, with no clear D. The CDR3 is 13 residues long. Trimming removed 4 bases from V and 0 bases from J, with 7 bases in between. The germline CDR1 and CDR2 sequences are SGHTA and FQGNSA. CDR3 sequence reads: CASSSLASYEQYF. CDR3 nucleotide sequence: TGTGCCAGCAGCTCATTAGCCTCCTACGAGCAGTACTTC.

CDR3 bases: TGTGCCAGCAGCTTGGACAGGTGGGAGACCCAGTACTTC. Its protein product is CASSLDRWETQYF. The chain has TRBV5-5 and TRBJ2-5, with a tentative D call TRBD1 (5 bases). Trimming pared 0 bases from V and 5 bases from J, leaving 8 bases between. CDR3 length equals 13 residues. Germline CDR1 SGHKS, CDR2 YYEKEE (reference sequence).

The J gene is TRBJ2-1, the V gene TRBV4-2; TRBD1 matches at 7 bases. CDR1 and CDR2 from the germline V gene are LGHNA and YNFKEQ. The V and J ends lost 3 bases and 5 bases, in that order; junction bases with no gene match: 4. This CDR3 is 14 amino acids long. The CDR3 spells CASSHDRADNEQFF. The CDR3 DNA reads as TGTGCCAGCAGCCATGACAGGGCCGACAATGAGCAGTTCTTC.